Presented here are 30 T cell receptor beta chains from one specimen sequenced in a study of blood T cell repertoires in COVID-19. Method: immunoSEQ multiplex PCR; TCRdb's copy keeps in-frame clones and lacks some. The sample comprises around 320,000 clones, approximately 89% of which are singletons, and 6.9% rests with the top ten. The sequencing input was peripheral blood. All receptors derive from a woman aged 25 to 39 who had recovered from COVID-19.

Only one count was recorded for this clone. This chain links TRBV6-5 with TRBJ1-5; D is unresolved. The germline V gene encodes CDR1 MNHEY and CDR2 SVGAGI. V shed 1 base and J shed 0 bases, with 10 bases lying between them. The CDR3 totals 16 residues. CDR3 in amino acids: CASSYYRKNSNQPQHF. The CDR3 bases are TGTGCCAGCAGTTACTATAGAAAAAATAGCAATCAGCCCCAGCATTTT.

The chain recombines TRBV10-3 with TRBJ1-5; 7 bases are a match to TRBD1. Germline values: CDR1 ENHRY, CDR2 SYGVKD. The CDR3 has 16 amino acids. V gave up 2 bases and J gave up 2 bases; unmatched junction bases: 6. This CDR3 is CAISEGFTGGNQPQHF. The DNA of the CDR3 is TGTGCCATCAGTGAGGGATTCACAGGGGGCAATCAGCCCCAGCATTTT.

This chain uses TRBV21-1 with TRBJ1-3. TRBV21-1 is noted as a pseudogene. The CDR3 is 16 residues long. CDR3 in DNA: TGTGCCAGCAGCACGCCACCGGGACTGACTGAGAACACCATATATTTT. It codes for CASSTPPGLTENTIYF.

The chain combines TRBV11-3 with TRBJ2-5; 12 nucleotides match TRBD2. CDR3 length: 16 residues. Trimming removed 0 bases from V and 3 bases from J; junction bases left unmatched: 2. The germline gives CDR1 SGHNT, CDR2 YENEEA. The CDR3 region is CASSLESSGGEETQYF. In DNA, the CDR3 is TGTGCCAGCAGCTTAGAATCTAGCGGGGGGGAAGAGACCCAGTACTTC. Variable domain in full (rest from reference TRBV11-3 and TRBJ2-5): EAGVVQSPRYKIIEKKQPVAFWCNPISGHNTLYWYLQNLGQGPELLIRYENEEAVDDSQLPKDRFSAERLKGVDSTLKIQPAELGDSAVYLCASSLESSGGEETQYFGPGTRLLVL.

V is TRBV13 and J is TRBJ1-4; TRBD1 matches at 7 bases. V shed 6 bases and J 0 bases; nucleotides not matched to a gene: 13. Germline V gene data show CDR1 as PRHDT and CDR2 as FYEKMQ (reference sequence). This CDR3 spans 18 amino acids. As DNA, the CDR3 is TGTGCCAGCAGTACCACCCGGGTCAGGGGGGCAACTAATGAAAAACTGTTTTTT. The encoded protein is CASSTTRVRGATNEKLFF.

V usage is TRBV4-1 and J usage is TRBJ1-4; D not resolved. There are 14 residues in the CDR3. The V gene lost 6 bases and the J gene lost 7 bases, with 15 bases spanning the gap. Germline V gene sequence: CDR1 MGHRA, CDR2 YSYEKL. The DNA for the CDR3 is TGCGCCAGCAGTCTGGCCTCGATGGTTGAAAAACTGTTTTTT. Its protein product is CASSLASMVEKLFF.

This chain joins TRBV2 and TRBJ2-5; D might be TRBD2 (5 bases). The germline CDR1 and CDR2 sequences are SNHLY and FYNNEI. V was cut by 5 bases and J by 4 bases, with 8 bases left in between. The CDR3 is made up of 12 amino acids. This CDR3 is CASSTEGETQYF. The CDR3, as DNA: TGTGCCAGCAGTACCGAGGGAGAGACCCAGTACTTC.

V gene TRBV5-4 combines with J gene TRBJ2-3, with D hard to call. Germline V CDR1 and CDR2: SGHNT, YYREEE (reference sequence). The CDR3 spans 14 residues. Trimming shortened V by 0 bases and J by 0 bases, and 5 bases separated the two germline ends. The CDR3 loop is CASSLVRSTDTQYF. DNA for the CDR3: TGTGCCAGCAGCTTGGTTAGAAGCACAGATACGCAGTATTTT.

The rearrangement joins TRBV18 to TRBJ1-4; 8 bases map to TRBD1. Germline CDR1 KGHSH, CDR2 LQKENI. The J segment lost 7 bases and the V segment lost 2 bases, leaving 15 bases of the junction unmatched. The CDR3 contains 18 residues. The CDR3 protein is CASSPSDRVDSRSEKLFF. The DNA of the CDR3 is TGTGCCAGCTCACCATCGGACAGGGTTGACTCTCGTTCTGAAAAACTGTTTTTT.

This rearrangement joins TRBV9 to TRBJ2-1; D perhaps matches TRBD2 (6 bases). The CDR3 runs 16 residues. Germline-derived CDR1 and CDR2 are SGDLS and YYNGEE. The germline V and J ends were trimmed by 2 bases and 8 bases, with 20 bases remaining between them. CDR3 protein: CASSVRLASDLDEQFF. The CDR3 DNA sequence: TGTGCCAGCAGCGTGAGGCTAGCGTCGGACTTGGATGAGCAGTTCTTC.

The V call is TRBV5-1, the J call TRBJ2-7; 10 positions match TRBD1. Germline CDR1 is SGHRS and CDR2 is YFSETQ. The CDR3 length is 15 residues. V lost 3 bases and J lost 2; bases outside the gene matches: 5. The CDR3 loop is CASSWGGQGAYEQYF. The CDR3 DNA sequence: TGCGCCAGCAGCTGGGGAGGACAGGGGGCCTACGAGCAGTACTTC.

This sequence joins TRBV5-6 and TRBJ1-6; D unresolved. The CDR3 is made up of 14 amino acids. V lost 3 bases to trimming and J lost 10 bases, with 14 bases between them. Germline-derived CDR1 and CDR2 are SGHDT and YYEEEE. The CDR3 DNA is TGTGCCAGCAGCTCCGACGGAGGAAGCTCACCCCTCCACTTT. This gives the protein CASSSDGGSSPLHF.

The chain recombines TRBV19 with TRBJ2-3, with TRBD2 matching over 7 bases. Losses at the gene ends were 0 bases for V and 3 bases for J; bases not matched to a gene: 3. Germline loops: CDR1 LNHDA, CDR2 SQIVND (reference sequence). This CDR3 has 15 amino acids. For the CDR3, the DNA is TGTGCCAGTAGTATAGATGGGAGGGGAACAGATACGCAGTATTTT. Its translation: CASSIDGRGTDTQYF.

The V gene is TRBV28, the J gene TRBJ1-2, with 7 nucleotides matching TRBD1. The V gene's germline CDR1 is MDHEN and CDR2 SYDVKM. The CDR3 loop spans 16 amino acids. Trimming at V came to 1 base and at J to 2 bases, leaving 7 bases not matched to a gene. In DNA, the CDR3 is TGTGCCAGCAGTTTATTCTTAGGACAGGCCAACTATGGCTACACCTTC. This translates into CASSLFLGQANYGYTF.

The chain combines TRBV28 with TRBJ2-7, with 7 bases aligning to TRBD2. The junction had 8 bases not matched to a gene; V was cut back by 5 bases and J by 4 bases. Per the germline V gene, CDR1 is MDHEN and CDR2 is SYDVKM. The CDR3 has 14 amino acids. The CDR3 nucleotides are TGTGCCAGCAGTCTCCTGGGGAGGGCATACGAGCAGTACTTC. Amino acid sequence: CASSLLGRAYEQYF.

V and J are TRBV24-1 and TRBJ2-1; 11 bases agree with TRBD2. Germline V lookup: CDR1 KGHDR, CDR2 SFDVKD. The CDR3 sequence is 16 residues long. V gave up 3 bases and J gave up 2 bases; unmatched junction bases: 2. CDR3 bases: TGTGCCACCAGTGATAATAGCGGGGGGGCCTACAATGAGCAGTTCTTC. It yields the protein CATSDNSGGAYNEQFF.

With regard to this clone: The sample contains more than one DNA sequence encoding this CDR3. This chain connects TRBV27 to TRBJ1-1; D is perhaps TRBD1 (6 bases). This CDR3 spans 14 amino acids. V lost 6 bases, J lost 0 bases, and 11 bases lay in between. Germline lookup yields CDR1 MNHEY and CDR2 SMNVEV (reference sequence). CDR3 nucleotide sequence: TGTGCCAGCAGCTTAGACAGGTTGAACACTGAAGCTTTCTTT. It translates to CASSLDRLNTEAFF.

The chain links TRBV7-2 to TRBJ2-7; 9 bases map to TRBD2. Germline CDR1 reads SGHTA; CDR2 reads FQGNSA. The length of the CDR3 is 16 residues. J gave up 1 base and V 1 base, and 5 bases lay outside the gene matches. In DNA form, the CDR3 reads TGTGCCAGCAGCTTAGGGTTTAGCGGGGGTTCCTACGAGCAGTACTTC. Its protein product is CASSLGFSGGSYEQYF.

CDR3 loop: CASSLETGSTDTQYF. DNA of the CDR3: TGCGCCAGCAGCTTGGAAACAGGGAGCACAGATACGCAGTATTTT. The chain is built from TRBV5-1 and TRBJ2-3; D perhaps matches TRBD1 (6 bases). V was shortened by 0 bases and J by 0 bases, with 8 bases between the two germline ends. CDR1 and CDR2 from the germline V gene are SGHRS and YFSETQ. This CDR3 comprises 15 residues.

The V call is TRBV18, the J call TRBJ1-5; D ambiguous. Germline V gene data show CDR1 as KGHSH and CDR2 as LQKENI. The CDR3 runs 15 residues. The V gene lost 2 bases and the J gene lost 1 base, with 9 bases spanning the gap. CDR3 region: CASSPGGGSNQPQHF. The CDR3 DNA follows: TGTGCCAGCTCACCAGGTGGAGGGAGCAATCAGCCCCAGCATTTT.

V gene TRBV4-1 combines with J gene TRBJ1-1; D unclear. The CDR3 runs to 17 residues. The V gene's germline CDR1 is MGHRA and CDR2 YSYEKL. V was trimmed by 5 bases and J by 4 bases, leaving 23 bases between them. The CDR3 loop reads CASSEKPRGVSITEAFF. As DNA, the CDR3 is TGCGCCAGCAGCGAAAAGCCCCGCGGGGTGAGTATCACTGAAGCTTTCTTT.

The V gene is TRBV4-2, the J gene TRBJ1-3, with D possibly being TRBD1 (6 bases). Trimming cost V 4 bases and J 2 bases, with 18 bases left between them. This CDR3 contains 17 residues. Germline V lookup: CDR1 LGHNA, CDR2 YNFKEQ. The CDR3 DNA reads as TGTGCCAGCAGCCGTGGGGGCGGGGGCTTGGCTGGAAACACCATATATTTT. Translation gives CASSRGGGGLAGNTIYF.

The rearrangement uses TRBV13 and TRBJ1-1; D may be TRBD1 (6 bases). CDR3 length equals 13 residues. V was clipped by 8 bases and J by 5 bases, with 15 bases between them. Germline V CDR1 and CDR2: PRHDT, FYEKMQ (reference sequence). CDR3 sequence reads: CASSREGVTEAFF. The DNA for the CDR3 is TGTGCCAGCTCCCGGGAGGGGGTTACTGAAGCTTTCTTT.

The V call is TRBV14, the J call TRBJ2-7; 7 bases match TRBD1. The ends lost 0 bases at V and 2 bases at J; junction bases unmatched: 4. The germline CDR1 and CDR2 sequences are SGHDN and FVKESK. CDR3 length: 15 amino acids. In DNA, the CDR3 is TGTGCCAGCAGCCAAGATCTAGGGGGCGCCTACGAGCAGTACTTC. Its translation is CASSQDLGGAYEQYF.

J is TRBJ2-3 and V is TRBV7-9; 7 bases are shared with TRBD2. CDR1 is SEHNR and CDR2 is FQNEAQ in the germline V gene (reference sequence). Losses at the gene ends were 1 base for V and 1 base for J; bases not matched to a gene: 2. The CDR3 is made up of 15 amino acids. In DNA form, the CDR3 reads TGTGCCAGCAGCTTAGTGGGACTACGCACAGATACGCAGTATTTT. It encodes CASSLVGLRTDTQYF.

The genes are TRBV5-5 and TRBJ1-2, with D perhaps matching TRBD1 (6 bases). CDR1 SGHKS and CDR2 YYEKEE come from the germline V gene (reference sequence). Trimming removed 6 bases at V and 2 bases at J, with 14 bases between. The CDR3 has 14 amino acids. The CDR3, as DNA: TGTGCCAGCACCCTCTCCACAGGGAACTATGGCTACACCTTC. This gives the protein CASTLSTGNYGYTF.

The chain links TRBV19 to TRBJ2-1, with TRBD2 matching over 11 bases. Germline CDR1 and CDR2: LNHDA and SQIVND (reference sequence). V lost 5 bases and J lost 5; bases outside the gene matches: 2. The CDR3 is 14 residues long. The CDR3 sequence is CASSLAGGNNEQFF. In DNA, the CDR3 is TGTGCCAGTAGTTTAGCGGGGGGGAACAATGAGCAGTTCTTC. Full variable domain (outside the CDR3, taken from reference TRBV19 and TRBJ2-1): DGGITQSPKYLFRKEGQNVTLSCEQNLNHDAMYWYRQDPGQGLRLIYYSQIVNDFQKGDIAEGYSVSREKKESFPLTVTSAQKNPTAFYLCASSLAGGNNEQFFGPGTRLTVL.

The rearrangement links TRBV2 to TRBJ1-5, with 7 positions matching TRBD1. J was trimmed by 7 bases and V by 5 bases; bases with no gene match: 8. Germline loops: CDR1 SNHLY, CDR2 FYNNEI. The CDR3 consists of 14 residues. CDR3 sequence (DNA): TGTGCCAGCAGTTTAACAGGGGTGGAGCAGCCCCAGCATTTT. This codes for CASSLTGVEQPQHF.

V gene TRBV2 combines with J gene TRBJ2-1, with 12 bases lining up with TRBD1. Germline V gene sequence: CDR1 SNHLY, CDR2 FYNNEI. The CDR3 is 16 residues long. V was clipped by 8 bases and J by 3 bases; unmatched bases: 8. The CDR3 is CASDRDRGPSYNEQFF. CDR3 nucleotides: TGTGCCAGCGACCGGGACAGGGGGCCTAGCTACAATGAGCAGTTCTTC.

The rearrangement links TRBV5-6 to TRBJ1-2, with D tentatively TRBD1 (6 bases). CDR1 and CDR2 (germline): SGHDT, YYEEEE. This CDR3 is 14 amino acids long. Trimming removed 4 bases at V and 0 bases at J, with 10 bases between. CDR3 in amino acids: CASSPDRSNYGYTF. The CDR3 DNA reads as TGTGCCAGCAGCCCGGACAGATCTAACTATGGCTACACCTTC.